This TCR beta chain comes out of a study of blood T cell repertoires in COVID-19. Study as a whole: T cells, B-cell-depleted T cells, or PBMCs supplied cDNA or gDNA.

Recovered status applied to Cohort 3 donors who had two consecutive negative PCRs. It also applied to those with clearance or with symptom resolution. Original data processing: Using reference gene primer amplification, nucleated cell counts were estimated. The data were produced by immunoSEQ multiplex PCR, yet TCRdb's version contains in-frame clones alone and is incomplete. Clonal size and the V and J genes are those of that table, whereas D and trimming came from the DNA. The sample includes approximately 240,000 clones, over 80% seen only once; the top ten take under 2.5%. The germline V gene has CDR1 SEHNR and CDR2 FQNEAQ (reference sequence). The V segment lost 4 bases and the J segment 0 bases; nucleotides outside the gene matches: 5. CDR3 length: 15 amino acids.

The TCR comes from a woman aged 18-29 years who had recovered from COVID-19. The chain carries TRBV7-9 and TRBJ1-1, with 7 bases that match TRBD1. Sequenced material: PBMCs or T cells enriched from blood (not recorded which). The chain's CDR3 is CASSSRTGMNTEAFF. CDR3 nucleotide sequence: TGTGCCAGCAGCTCCCGGACAGGTATGAACACTGAAGCTTTCTTT.